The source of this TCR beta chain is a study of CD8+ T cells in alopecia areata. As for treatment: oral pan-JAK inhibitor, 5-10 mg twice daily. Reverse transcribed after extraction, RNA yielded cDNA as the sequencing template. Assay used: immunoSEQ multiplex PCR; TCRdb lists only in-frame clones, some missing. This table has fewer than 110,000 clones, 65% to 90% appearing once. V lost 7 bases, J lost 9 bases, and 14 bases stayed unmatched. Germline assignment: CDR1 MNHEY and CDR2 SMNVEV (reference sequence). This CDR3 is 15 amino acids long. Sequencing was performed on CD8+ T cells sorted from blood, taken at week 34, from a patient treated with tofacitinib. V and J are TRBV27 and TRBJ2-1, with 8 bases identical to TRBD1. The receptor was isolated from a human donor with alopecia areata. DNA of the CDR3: TGTGCCAGCACCTCGCCGCAGGGGGCGGACGGTGAGCAGTTCTTC. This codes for CASTSPQGADGEQFF.